What follows are 19 T cell receptor beta chains derived from one specimen sequenced in a study of tumor-infiltrating lymphocytes in primary liver carcinoma. The input was around 0.5 ug total RNA; TCR beta cDNA was made from it with a constant-region primer. Slightly modified ARM-PCR with three nested multiplex PCR rounds yielded TCR beta libraries. Researchers ran the first two PCR rounds for roughly 10 cycles each with TRBV1-TRBV30 forward primers and a C-beta reverse primer. TCRdb itself ran the multiplex PCR reads through MiXCR, one entry per CDR3 protein. The sample lists some 110,000 distinct CDR3 sequences; roughly 80% were seen once. Extraction of RNA together with DNA used 20-30 mg of unsorted bulk tissue. The sequenced material came from liver tumor tissue from sampling region 3. Subset given: tumor region T3, left-lateral pole. The source is a man aged 35 to 55 with primary liver carcinoma and hepatitis B virus infection.

In the case of this clonotype: Because it lacks the conserved phenylalanine or tryptophan at the end, this CDR3 is likely a read error. The limits of the CDR3 on the DNA are not certain, so only TCRdb's listed CDR3 is given. V and J are TRBV29-1 and TRBJ2-1; the D call TRBD1 from the table was never checked on the DNA. CDR1 is SQVTM and CDR2 is ANQGSEA in the germline V gene. Including both end residues, the CDR3 is 12 amino acids long. The CDR3 spells CSLGQGPNEQFS.

A remark on this clonotype: At one end, the junction sequence differs from germline, possibly due to a read error. This sequence joins TRBV29-1 and TRBJ2-7; tentatively, D is TRBD2 (5 bases). The CDR3 totals 16 residues. Per germline, CDR1 SQVTM and CDR2 ANQGSEA. Here the CDR3 reads CSAMTSETGTPYEQYF. The DNA for the CDR3 is TGTAGCGCCATGACATCAGAGACCGGTACTCCCTACGAGCAGTACTTC.

This clonotype came up once. The germline gene is not matched at one end of the junction; a read error may be the cause. This rearrangement joins TRBV29-1 to TRBJ2-1, with TRBD2 matching 12 bases. The germline V gene encodes CDR1 SQVTM and CDR2 ANQGSEA. This CDR3 contains 17 residues. The CDR3 DNA reads as TGCAGCGTGACCGGGACTAGCGGGTGTGGGGAATACAATGAGCAGATCTTC. Its translation: CSVTGTSGCGEYNEQIF.

Comment on this clonotype: One junction end disagrees with the germline gene, perhaps due to a read error. The chain has TRBV29-1 and TRBJ2-5, with 8 bases lining up with TRBD1. CDR3 length: 15 amino acids. CDR1 SQVTM and CDR2 ANQGSEA come from the germline V gene. Here the CDR3 reads CGVETDRVRAETQYF. The CDR3 nucleotides are TGCGGCGTTGAAACGGACAGGGTGCGAGCAGAGACCCAGTACTTC.

On this clonotype itself: One junction end disagrees with the germline gene, perhaps due to a read error. The chain is built from TRBV11-2 and TRBJ2-1; D is ambiguous. This CDR3 comprises 17 residues. In germline, CDR1 is SGHAT, CDR2 FQNNGV. The CDR3 sequence: CASSLDKGARFYNEEFF. DNA of the CDR3: TGTGCCAGCAGCTTAGATAAGGGCGCGAGGTTCTACAATGAGGAGTTCTTC.

Remarks on this clonotype: The CDR3 does not close with the conserved phenylalanine or tryptophan, likely indicating a read error. The V and J genes are TRBV6-2 or TRBV6-3 and TRBJ2-3, with 8 bases identical to TRBD2. The germline V gene has CDR1 MNHEY and CDR2 SVGEGT. V was clipped by 6 bases and J by 5 bases; unmatched bases: 19. The CDR3 has 18 amino acids. CDR3 nucleotide sequence: TGTGCCAGCAGCCCCCTATCTGTGGGACTAGTGGGATTAGATACGCAGTATTCT. This sequence encodes CASSPLSVGLVGLDTQYS.

This clonotype was found once. Since no conserved phenylalanine or tryptophan closes the CDR3, a read error is the likely cause. The limits of the CDR3 on the DNA are not certain, so only TCRdb's listed CDR3 is given. The CDR3 sequence is CSVSPGDTRYS. The rearrangement links TRBV29-1 to TRBJ2-3; the table's D call of TRBD1 was not tested on the DNA. Termini included, the CDR3 measures 11 amino acids. Germline CDR1 SQVTM, CDR2 ANQGSEA.

The chain joins TRBV7-9 to TRBJ1-4; tentative D call: TRBD1 (6 bases). Per germline, CDR1 SEHNR and CDR2 FQNEAQ (reference sequence). The V end lost 5 bases, the J end lost 11 bases, and 21 bases lay between the germline ends. There are 15 residues in the CDR3. CDR3 loop: CASSAHRVLREKLFF. The CDR3 nucleotides read TGTGCCAGCAGCGCCCACAGGGTATTGCGTGAGAAACTGTTTTTT.

This clonotype was recorded only once. At one end the junction does not follow the germline gene, possibly because of a read error. This chain links TRBV5-4 with TRBJ1-1; possible D gene TRBD1, 5 bases. From germline, CDR1 is SGHNT and CDR2 YYREEE (reference sequence). The CDR3 extends over 14 amino acids. In DNA form, the CDR3 reads TGTGCCAGTAGCTTGGGGGTCTTGGACACTGGAGCTTTCTTT. Amino acids: CASSLGVLDTGAFF.

On this clonotype: Germline is not matched at one junction end, which may reflect a read error. The rearrangement joins TRBV4-3 to TRBJ2-3, with 14 bases that match TRBD2. The CDR3 length is 20 residues. Germline loops: CDR1 LGHNA, CDR2 YSLEER. CDR3 sequence (DNA): TGCGCAAGCAGTCAAGATCTTCATTCCGGGACTAGCGGGAGAGCAGATACGCAGTATTTT. Its translation: CASSQDLHSGTSGRADTQYF.

V usage is TRBV6-5 and J usage is TRBJ2-2; 7 bases line up with TRBD1. This CDR3 region has 18 residues. The germline gives CDR1 MNHEY, CDR2 SVGAGI. The V gene end was trimmed by 6 bases and the J gene end by 0 bases; junction bases not matched to a gene: 13. The CDR3 nucleotides are TGTGCCAGCAGACGTCGCCCCCTAACAGGGGCGAACACCGGGGAGCTGTTTTTT. Protein product: CASRRRPLTGANTGELFF.

In the case of this clonotype: A read error may account for a junction end that differs from germline. V is TRBV4-2 and J is TRBJ2-1; 7 bases align to TRBD2. Germline CDR1 LGHNA, CDR2 YNFKEQ. The CDR3 consists of 15 residues. CDR3 coding DNA: TGTACCAGTGGCCAAGGAGGCGGGAGTGGCAATGAGCAGTTCTTC. It is translated as CTSGQGGGSGNEQFF.

Turning to this clonotype: Sequence at one end of the junction differs from germline and may be a read error. The chain is built from TRBV11-2 and TRBJ2-5; 10 nucleotides align to TRBD2. This CDR3 comprises 17 residues. CDR1 and CDR2 from the germline V gene are SGHAT and FQNNGV. CDR3 nucleotide sequence: TGTGCCAGCACCTTAAGACTAGCGGGTGGCTCGAGTGAGACCCAGTACTTC. As protein: CASTLRLAGGSSETQYF.

Comment on this clonotype: One end of the junction is discordant with germline, which a read error may explain. V gene TRBV6-2 or TRBV6-3 combines with J gene TRBJ1-1; tentative D call: TRBD1 (5 bases). The CDR3 runs to 11 residues. Germline V lookup: CDR1 MNHEY, CDR2 SVGEGT. Here the CDR3 reads CASSAAGPAFF. In DNA, the CDR3 is TGCGCCAGTAGTGCGGCAGGGCCGGCTTTCTTT.

This clonotype was seen just once. The germline gene is not matched at one end of the junction; a read error may be the cause. The V and J genes are TRBV14 and TRBJ1-1; 8 bases fit TRBD1. This CDR3 has 16 residues. Germline-derived CDR1 and CDR2 are SGHDN and FVKESK. CDR3 DNA sequence: TGTGACAGCAGCCGGGGACAGGAGACAATGAACACTGAAGCTTTCTTT. Translation: CDSSRGQETMNTEAFF. The full variable domain, completed using reference TRBV14 and TRBJ1-1, is EAGVTQFPSHSVIEKGQTVTLRCDPISGHDNLYWYRRVMGKEIKFLLHFVKESKQDESGMPNNRFLAERTGGTYSTLKVQPAELEDSGVYFCDSSRGQETMNTEAFFGQGTRLTVV.

To note about this clonotype: A read error may account for a junction end that differs from germline. The CDR3 loop reads CSVGGQGKTETFF. For the CDR3, the DNA is TGCAGCGTAGGGGGACAGGGGAAAACTGAAACTTTCTTT. This chain links TRBV29-1 with TRBJ1-1, with 10 bases aligning to TRBD1. The germline V gene has CDR1 SQVTM and CDR2 ANQGSEA. CDR3 length: 13 residues.

Of note for this clonotype: A junction boundary mismatches the germline segment, possibly from a read error. V gene TRBV29-1 combines with J gene TRBJ2-1; 7 bases fit TRBD2. CDR3 length: 14 residues. The germline gives CDR1 SQVTM, CDR2 ANQGSEA. The CDR3 bases are TGCAGCGGGGGGGGGAACGGCTCCTACATTGAGCAGTTCTTC. Protein product: CSGGGNGSYIEQFF.

This chain links TRBV7-8 with TRBJ2-6; 8 positions agree with TRBD1. The V and J ends lost 6 bases and 0 bases, in that order; junction bases with no gene match: 10. This CDR3 is 18 amino acids long. Per germline, CDR1 SGHVS and CDR2 FQNEAQ. Here the CDR3 reads CASSVYRGASSGANVLTF. The CDR3 coding sequence is TGTGCCAGCAGTGTATACAGGGGGGCTAGCTCTGGGGCCAACGTCCTGACTTTC. Full variable domain (outside the CDR3, taken from reference TRBV7-8 and TRBJ2-6): GAGVSQSPRYKVAKRGQDVALRCDPISGHVSLFWYQQALGQGPEFLTYFQNEAQLDKSGLPSDRFFAERPEGSVSTLKIQRTQQEDSAVYLCASSVYRGASSGANVLTFGAGSRLTVL.

Concerning this clonotype: A much larger clone lies one base from this, so it may be a read error. V usage is TRBV24-1 and J usage is TRBJ2-1; D unclear. CDR1 is KGHDR, CDR2 SFDVKD, per germline. The ends were cut back, 4 bases at V and 0 bases at J, with 12 bases in the middle. This CDR3 is built from 16 residues. The CDR3: CATSDRSIISYNEQFF. CDR3 DNA: TGTGCCACCAGTGACCGCAGTATTATCTCCTACAATGAGCAGTTCTTC.